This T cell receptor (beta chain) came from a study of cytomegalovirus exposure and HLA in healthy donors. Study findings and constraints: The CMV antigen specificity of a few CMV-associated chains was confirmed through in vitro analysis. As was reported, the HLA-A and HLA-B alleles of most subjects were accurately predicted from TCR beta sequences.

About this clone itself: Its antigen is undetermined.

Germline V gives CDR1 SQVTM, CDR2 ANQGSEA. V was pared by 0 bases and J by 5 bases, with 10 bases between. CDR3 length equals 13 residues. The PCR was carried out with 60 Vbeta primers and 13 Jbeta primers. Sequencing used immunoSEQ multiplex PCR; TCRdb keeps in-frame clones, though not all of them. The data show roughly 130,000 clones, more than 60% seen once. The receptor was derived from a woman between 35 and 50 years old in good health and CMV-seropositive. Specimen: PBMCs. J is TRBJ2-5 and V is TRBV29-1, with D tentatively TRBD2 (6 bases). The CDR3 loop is CSVEEARGETQYF. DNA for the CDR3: TGCAGCGTTGAAGAGGCCCGGGGGGAGACCCAGTACTTC.